The clone carrying this TCR beta chain has a handful of counts. No antigen is known for it. These data belong to a study of response to subunit inactivated influenza vaccine. TCRdb itself ran the RT-PCR reads through MiXCR, one entry per CDR3 protein. The sample has about half a million distinct CDR3 sequences; approximately 24% are singletons. Study-wide findings and caveats: Each seasonal influenza vaccination recruits few new T cells, the authors suggested.

The CDR3 has 16 amino acids. Germline V gene sequence: CDR1 KGHDR, CDR2 SFDVKD. The V end was cut by 3 bases, the J end by 4 bases, with 15 bases between. The sample was CD4+ T cells sorted from PBMCs, taken around 5 days after vaccination. The chain recombines TRBV24-1 with TRBJ1-5, with D maybe TRBD1 (6 bases). This sequence was found in a man aged 45 to 65 who received an inactivated influenza vaccine. CDR3 in amino acids: CATSDASLRGNQPQHF. DNA of the CDR3: TGTGCCACCAGTGATGCCAGCTTGAGGGGGAATCAGCCCCAGCATTTT.